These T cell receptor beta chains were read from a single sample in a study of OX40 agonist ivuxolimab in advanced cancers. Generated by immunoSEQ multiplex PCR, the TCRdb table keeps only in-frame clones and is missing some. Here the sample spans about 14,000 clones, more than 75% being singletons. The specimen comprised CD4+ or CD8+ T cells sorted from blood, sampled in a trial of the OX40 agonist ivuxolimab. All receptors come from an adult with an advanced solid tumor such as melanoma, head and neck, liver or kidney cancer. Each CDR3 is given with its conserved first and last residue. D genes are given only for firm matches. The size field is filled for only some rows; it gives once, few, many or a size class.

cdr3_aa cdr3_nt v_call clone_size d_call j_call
CASSVARTLAYEQYF TGTGCCAGCAGCGTAGCCCGGACGCTCGCCTACGAGCAGTACTTC TRBV9 NA NA TRBJ2-7
CASSGQGAELFF TGTGCCAGCAGCGGACAGGGGGCAGAGCTGTTTTTT TRBV9 NA TRBD1 TRBJ2-2
CASTDREPYEQYF TGTGCCAGCACTGACAGGGAACCCTACGAGCAGTACTTC TRBV5-6 NA TRBD1 TRBJ2-7
CASSLSGEKLFF TGTGCCAGCAGCTTATCAGGCGAAAAACTGTTTTTT TRBV7-8 NA NA TRBJ1-4
CASSQDGDTFNEKLFF TGCGCCAGCAGCCAAGATGGGGACACTTTTAATGAAAAACTGTTTTTT TRBV4-3 NA NA TRBJ1-4
CSADRGVGGYTF TGCAGCGCCGACAGGGGGGTTGGTGGCTACACCTTC TRBV29-1 NA TRBD1 TRBJ1-2
CASSLWENTEAFF TGTGCCAGCAGCTTGTGGGAGAACACTGAAGCTTTCTTT TRBV5-5 few NA TRBJ1-1
CASSSGTGEAFF TGTGCCAGCAGCAGCGGGACAGGGGAAGCTTTCTTT TRBV5-6 NA TRBD1 TRBJ1-1
CAINDRTPSPLHF TGTGCCATCAACGACAGGACCCCTTCACCCCTCCACTTT TRBV6-1 NA NA TRBJ1-6
CASSTSGLYNEQFF TGTGCCAGCAGCACCTCGGGACTCTATAATGAGCAGTTCTTC TRBV9 NA NA TRBJ2-1
CASSFPSGGPRETQYF TGTGCCAGCAGCTTCCCTAGCGGGGGGCCCCGGGAGACCCAGTACTTC TRBV5-6 few TRBD2 TRBJ2-5
CASSLNLDGSNEKLFF TGTGCCAGCAGCTTAAACCTAGACGGAAGCAATGAAAAACTGTTTTTT TRBV9 NA NA TRBJ1-4
CASSVKSTLGEAFF TGTGCCAGCAGCGTAAAATCGACTCTCGGAGAAGCTTTCTTT TRBV9 NA NA TRBJ1-1